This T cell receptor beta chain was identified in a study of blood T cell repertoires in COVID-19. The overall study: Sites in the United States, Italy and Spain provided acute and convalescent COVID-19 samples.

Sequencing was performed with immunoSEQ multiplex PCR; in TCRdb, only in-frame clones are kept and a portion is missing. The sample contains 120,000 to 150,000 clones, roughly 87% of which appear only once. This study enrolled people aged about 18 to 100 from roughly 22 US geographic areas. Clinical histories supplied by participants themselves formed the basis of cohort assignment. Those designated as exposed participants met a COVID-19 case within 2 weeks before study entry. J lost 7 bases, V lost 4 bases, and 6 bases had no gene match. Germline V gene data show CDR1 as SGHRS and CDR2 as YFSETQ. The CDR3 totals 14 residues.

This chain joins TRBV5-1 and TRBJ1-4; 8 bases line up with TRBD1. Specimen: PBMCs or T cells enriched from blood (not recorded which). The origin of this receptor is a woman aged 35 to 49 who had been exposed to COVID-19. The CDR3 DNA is TGCGCCAGCAGCCCCGGGACAGGCGGTGAAAAACTGTTTTTT. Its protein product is CASSPGTGGEKLFF.